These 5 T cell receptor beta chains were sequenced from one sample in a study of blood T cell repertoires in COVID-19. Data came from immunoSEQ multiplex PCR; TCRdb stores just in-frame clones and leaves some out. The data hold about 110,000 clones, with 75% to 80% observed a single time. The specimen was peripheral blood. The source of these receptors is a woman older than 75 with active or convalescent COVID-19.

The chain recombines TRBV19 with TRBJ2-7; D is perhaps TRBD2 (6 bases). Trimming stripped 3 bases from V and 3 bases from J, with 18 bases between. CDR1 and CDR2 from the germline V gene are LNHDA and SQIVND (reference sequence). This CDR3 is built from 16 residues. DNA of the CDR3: TGTGCCAGTAGTATTACTAGTGGACCGGGGGTCTACGAGCAGTACTTC. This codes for CASSITSGPGVYEQYF.

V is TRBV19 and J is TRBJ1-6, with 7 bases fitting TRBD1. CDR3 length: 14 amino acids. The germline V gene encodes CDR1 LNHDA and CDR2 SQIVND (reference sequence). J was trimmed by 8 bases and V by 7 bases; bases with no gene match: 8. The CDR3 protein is CASTKTGRDSPLHF. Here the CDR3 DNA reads TGTGCCAGTACGAAGACAGGGCGGGATTCACCCCTCCACTTT.

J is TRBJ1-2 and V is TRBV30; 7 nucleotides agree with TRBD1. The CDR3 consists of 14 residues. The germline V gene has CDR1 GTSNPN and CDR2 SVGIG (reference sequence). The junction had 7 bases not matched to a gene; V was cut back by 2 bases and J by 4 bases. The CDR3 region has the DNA TGTGCCTGGAGTCACCGGGACAGCCTCTATGGCTACACCTTC. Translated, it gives CAWSHRDSLYGYTF.

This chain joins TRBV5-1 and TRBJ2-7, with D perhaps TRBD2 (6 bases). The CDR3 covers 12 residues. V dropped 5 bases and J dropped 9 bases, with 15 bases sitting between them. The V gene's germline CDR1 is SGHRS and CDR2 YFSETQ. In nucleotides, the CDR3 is TGCGCCAGCAGGCAGGAGGAGGGGAGGCAGTACTTC. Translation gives CASRQEEGRQYF.

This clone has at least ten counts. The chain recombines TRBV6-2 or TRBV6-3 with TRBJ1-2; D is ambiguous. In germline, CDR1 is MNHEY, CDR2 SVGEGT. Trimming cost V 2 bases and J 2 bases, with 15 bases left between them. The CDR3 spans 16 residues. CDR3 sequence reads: CASSYVFRGGNYGYTF. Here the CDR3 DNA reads TGTGCCAGCAGTTACGTTTTCCGGGGTGGAAACTATGGCTACACCTTC.